What follows is one TCR beta chain and its context. This entry comes from a study of blood T cell repertoires in COVID-19. Assay: immunoSEQ multiplex PCR; the TCRdb copy retains only in-frame clones and omits some. The profile covers around 140,000 clones, with 65% to 85% appearing a single time and about a sixth taken by the ten largest. The germline CDR1 and CDR2 sequences are SNHLY and FYNNEI. The ends lost 2 bases at V and 8 bases at J; junction bases unmatched: 8. This CDR3 comprises 15 residues. This chain joins TRBV2 and TRBJ2-4, with TRBD2 identical over 8 bases. The sequenced sample consisted of peripheral blood. This clonotype originated in a woman over 75 with acute or convalescent COVID-19. CDR3: CASSERSGKGYIQYF. DNA of the CDR3: TGTGCCAGCAGTGAACGTAGCGGGAAGGGGTACATTCAGTACTTC.